A single sample is the source of the 10 T cell receptor beta chains below, sequenced in a study of T cell repertoires in cytomegalovirus infection. One entry per CDR3 protein results from TCRdb running MiXCR on the reads. This sample carries about 530,000 distinct CDR3 sequences, approximately 26% of them seen once, and the ten largest clones take about 12%. Sequencing was carried out using PBMCs. The receptors come from a human donor in good health (CMV status not recorded). Some clones in this sample may be carry-over from other donors' samples.

This clonotype was picked up many times. The rearrangement links TRBV4-1 to TRBJ2-7; 11 bases are shared with TRBD1. Germline V CDR1 and CDR2: MGHRA, YSYEKL. V lost 6 bases, J lost 4 bases, and 8 bases stayed unmatched. The length of the CDR3 is 15 residues. For the CDR3, the DNA is TGCGCCAGCAGGAGTACGGGACAGGGGGGTTACGAGCAGTACTTC. It yields the protein CASRSTGQGGYEQYF.

The genes are TRBV20-1 and TRBJ1-3; D ambiguous. CDR1 DFQATT and CDR2 SNEGSKA come from the germline V gene (reference sequence). V gave up 3 bases and J gave up 0 bases, with 12 bases separating them. The CDR3 runs to 15 residues. CDR3 protein: CSARAGQSSGNTIYF. CDR3 bases: TGCAGTGCTAGGGCAGGCCAAAGCTCTGGAAACACCATATATTTT.

This clonotype appeared a few times. This sequence joins TRBV4-3 and TRBJ2-1; no firm D call. Trimming removed 4 bases at V and 0 bases at J, with 10 bases between. CDR3 size: 15 residues. Per the germline V gene, CDR1 is LGHNA and CDR2 is YSLEER. The CDR3 loop is CASSPLPSSYNEQFF. CDR3 DNA: TGCGCCAGCAGCCCCCTTCCTAGCTCCTACAATGAGCAGTTCTTC.

The genes are TRBV24-1 and TRBJ2-5, with no clear D. In germline, CDR1 is KGHDR, CDR2 SFDVKD. The CDR3 consists of 13 residues. V lost 5 bases to trimming and J lost 1 base, with 7 bases between them. The chain's CDR3 is CATSAGPQETQYF. CDR3 DNA sequence: TGTGCCACCAGTGCTGGACCCCAAGAGACCCAGTACTTC.

This clonotype was seen more than once but under ten times. The V call is TRBV7-9, the J call TRBJ2-1; tentative D call: TRBD1 (5 bases). V lost 4 bases, J lost 7 bases, and 20 bases lay in between. CDR3 length: 16 residues. The germline CDR1 and CDR2 sequences are SEHNR and FQNEAQ (reference sequence). CDR3 loop: CASSSAGQWRRNEQFF. In DNA, the CDR3 is TGTGCCAGCAGCTCGGCCGGACAATGGCGTCGGAATGAGCAGTTCTTC.

This chain connects TRBV12-3 or TRBV12-4 to TRBJ2-1; perhaps TRBD1 as D (6 bases). The germline V and J ends were trimmed by 5 bases and 1 base, with 18 bases remaining between them. The length of the CDR3 is 17 residues. The chain's CDR3 is CASSPYSGTPSYNEQFF. The DNA of the CDR3 is TGTGCCAGCAGTCCCTACTCCGGGACACCTTCCTACAATGAGCAGTTCTTC.

The chain recombines TRBV20-1 with TRBJ1-2, with D uncertain. Trimming took 3 bases from V and 4 from J, leaving 12 bases between them. Germline V lookup: CDR1 DFQATT, CDR2 SNEGSKA (reference sequence). The CDR3 has 13 residues. The CDR3 region is CSASTPGGYGYTF. In DNA form, the CDR3 reads TGCAGTGCTAGTACCCCCGGCGGCTATGGCTACACCTTC.

This clonotype appeared a few times. CDR3 sequence reads: CASSPDRGAFF. The CDR3 nucleotides are TGTGCCAGCTCACCGGACAGGGGAGCTTTCTTT. The chain uses TRBV18 and TRBJ1-1; 9 nucleotides agree with TRBD1. The germline V gene encodes CDR1 KGHSH and CDR2 LQKENI. The V and J ends lost 3 bases and 10 bases, in that order; junction bases with no gene match: 0. This CDR3 spans 11 amino acids. The full variable domain, its missing parts supplied by reference TRBV18 and TRBJ1-1, is NAGVMQNPRHLVRRRGQEARLRCSPMKGHSHVYWYRQLPEEGLKFMVYLQKENIIDESGMPKERFSAEFPKEGPSILRIQQVVRGDSAAYFCASSPDRGAFFGQGTRLTVV.

This clonotype was observed a few times. The rearrangement links TRBV12-3 or TRBV12-4 to TRBJ2-3; no clear D. The CDR3 has 14 residues. Trimming shortened V by 1 base and J by 4 bases, and 9 bases separated the two germline ends. The CDR3 loop reads CASSLGSVADTQYF. CDR3 nucleotides: TGTGCCAGCAGTTTAGGATCAGTGGCAGATACGCAGTATTTT.

In this sample, this clonotype turned up once. The chain carries TRBV9 and TRBJ2-3; the match to TRBD2 covers 7 bases. V lost 3 bases and J lost 4; bases outside the gene matches: 5. The CDR3 runs to 14 residues. In germline, CDR1 is SGDLS, CDR2 YYNGEE. CDR3 residues: CASSGRGSADTQYF. The DNA for the CDR3 is TGTGCCAGCAGCGGGCGGGGGTCGGCAGATACGCAGTATTTT.